This TCR beta chain is drawn from a study of blood T cell repertoires in COVID-19. Whole-study context: Sites in the United States, Italy and Spain provided acute and convalescent COVID-19 samples. Sources were T cells, B-cell-depleted T cells, or PBMCs; the material itself was cDNA or gDNA.

V trimming: 3 bases; J trimming: 7 bases; junction bases outside the gene matches: 4. There are 13 residues in the CDR3. How the authors handled the data: Amplified reference gene primers provided the basis for estimating nucleated cell counts. Method: immunoSEQ multiplex PCR; TCRdb's copy keeps in-frame clones and lacks some. D and trimming come from the DNA, and the V and J calls and clone size come from that table. The table lists fewer than 130,000 clones, 80% to 90% of them singletons. Material: peripheral blood. The chain combines TRBV12-3 or TRBV12-4 with TRBJ1-2; 8 bases map to TRBD1. The clonotype was recovered from a human donor in a cohort sampled during active COVID-19. CDR3 sequence reads: CASSFWQGAGYTF. CDR3 in DNA: TGTGCCAGCAGTTTTTGGCAGGGGGCTGGCTACACCTTC.